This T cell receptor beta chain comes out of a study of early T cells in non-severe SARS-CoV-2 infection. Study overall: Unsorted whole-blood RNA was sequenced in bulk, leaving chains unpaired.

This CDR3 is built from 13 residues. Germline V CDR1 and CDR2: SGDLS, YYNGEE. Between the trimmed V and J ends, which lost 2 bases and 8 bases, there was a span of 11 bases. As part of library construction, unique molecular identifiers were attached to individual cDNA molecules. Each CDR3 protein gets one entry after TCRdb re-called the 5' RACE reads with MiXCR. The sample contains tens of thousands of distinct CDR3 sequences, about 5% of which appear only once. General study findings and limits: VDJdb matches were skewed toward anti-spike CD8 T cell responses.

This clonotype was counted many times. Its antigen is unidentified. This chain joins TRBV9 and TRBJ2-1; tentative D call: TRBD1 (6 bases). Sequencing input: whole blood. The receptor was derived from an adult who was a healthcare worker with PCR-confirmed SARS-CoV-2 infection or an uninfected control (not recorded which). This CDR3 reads CASSVGTRHEQFF. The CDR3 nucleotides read TGTGCCAGCAGCGTCGGGACACGGCATGAGCAGTTCTTC.